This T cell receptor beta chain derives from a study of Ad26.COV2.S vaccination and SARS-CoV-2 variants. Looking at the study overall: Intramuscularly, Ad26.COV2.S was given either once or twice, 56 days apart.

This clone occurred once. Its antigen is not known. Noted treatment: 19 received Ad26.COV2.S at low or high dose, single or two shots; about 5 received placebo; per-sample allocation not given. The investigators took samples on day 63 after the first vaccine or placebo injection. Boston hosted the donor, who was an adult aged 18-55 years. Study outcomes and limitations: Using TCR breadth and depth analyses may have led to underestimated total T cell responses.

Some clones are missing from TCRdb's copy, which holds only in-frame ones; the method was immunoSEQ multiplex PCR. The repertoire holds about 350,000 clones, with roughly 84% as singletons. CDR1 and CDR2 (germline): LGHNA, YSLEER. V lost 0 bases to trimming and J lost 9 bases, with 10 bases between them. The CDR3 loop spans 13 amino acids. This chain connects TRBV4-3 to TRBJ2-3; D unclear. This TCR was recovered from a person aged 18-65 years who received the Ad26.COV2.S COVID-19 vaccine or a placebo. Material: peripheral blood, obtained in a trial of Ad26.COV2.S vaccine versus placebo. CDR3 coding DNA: TGCGCCAGCAGCCAAGATCTTAGGGAAACGCAGTATTTT. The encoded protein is CASSQDLRETQYF.